Shown below are 23 T cell receptor beta chains from a single sample sequenced in a study of response to subunit inactivated influenza vaccine. MiXCR, run by TCRdb on the RT-PCR reads, gives a single entry per CDR3 protein. This sample has under 800,000 distinct CDR3 sequences, with more than 11% found just once. The specimen comprised PBMCs from blood, sampled roughly 2 weeks before vaccination. These receptors came from a man aged 45-65 years who received an inactivated influenza vaccine.

V and J are TRBV15 and TRBJ2-4; D is ambiguous. Trimming removed 0 bases from V and 1 base from J, with 7 bases in between. This CDR3 is 15 amino acids long. Germline CDR1 is LNHNV and CDR2 is YYDKDF (reference sequence). CDR3 coding DNA: TGTGCCACCAGCAGAGAGGGAAGCGCCAAAAACATTCAGTACTTC. Its protein is CATSREGSAKNIQYF.

In this sample, this clonotype turned up many times. This rearrangement joins TRBV5-1 to TRBJ2-7; D tentatively reads TRBD1 or TRBD2 (5 bases each). V was pared by 4 bases and J by 5 bases, with 13 bases between. Per germline, CDR1 SGHRS and CDR2 YFSETQ. The CDR3 has 13 residues. The CDR3 loop is CASSEGPPNEQYF. As DNA, the CDR3 is TGCGCCAGCAGCGAGGGACCCCCGAACGAGCAGTACTTC.

This clonotype occurred many times. The rearrangement links TRBV29-1 to TRBJ2-3; 7 nucleotides agree with TRBD1. CDR1 and CDR2 (germline): SQVTM, ANQGSEA. The CDR3 covers 13 residues. The ends lost 0 bases at V and 4 bases at J; junction bases unmatched: 1. The DNA of the CDR3 is TGCAGCGTTGAAGATCAGGGGGCAGATACGCAGTATTTT. It translates to CSVEDQGADTQYF.

The chain has TRBV7-9 and TRBJ2-7, with 8 bases fitting TRBD1. This CDR3 has 12 residues. The V gene's germline CDR1 is SEHNR and CDR2 FQNEAQ (reference sequence). The junction had 3 bases not matched to a gene; V was cut back by 5 bases and J by 6 bases. CDR3 in DNA: TGTGCCAGCAGCACCAGGGGGCTCGAGCAGTACTTC. Its translation: CASSTRGLEQYF.

J is TRBJ2-7 and V is TRBV9; 9 nucleotides agree with TRBD2. The length of the CDR3 is 14 residues. The junction had 5 bases not matched to a gene; V was cut back by 2 bases and J by 5 bases. Germline V gives CDR1 SGDLS, CDR2 YYNGEE. CDR3 sequence (DNA): TGTGCCAGCAGCGTGGGACTAGCTAGCCACGAGCAGTACTTC. It yields the protein CASSVGLASHEQYF. The full variable domain, its missing parts supplied by reference TRBV9 and TRBJ2-7, is DSGVTQTPKHLITATGQRVTLRCSPRSGDLSVYWYQQSLDQGLQFLIQYYNGEERAKGNILERFSAQQFPDLHSELNLSSLELGDSALYFCASSVGLASHEQYFGPGTRLTVT.

This clonotype was observed at least ten times. The chain joins TRBV6-2 or TRBV6-3 to TRBJ2-5, with D uncertain. V gave up 4 bases and J gave up 3 bases, with 12 bases separating them. Germline CDR1 reads MNHEY; CDR2 reads SVGEGT. The CDR3 has 14 residues. The CDR3 reads CASSSVGAKETQYF. CDR3 sequence (DNA): TGTGCCAGCAGTTCGGTCGGAGCGAAAGAGACCCAGTACTTC.

This clonotype occurred a few times. J is TRBJ2-3 and V is TRBV7-2; 12 bases fit TRBD2. Per germline, CDR1 SGHTA and CDR2 FQGNSA. CDR3 length: 15 amino acids. V was pared by 5 bases and J by 6 bases, with 6 bases of the junction left unmatched. CDR3 sequence: CASSRLAGVADTQYF. The CDR3 bases are TGTGCCAGCAGCCGACTAGCGGGGGTGGCCGATACGCAGTATTTT.

This clonotype has only a few counts. The rearrangement uses TRBV5-1 and TRBJ2-5; D possibly matches TRBD1 or TRBD2 (5 bases each). Trimming shortened V by 3 bases and J by 4 bases, and 13 bases separated the two germline ends. This CDR3 is 14 amino acids long. The V gene's germline CDR1 is SGHRS and CDR2 YFSETQ. The CDR3, as DNA: TGCGCCAGCAGCTCCTACGGGACGGTAGAGACCCAGTACTTC. Its translation: CASSSYGTVETQYF.

CDR3 in amino acids: CASSLTDPGGEDYEQYF. The CDR3 nucleotides read TGTGCCAGCAGCTTAACAGATCCGGGGGGGGAAGACTACGAGCAGTACTTC. The rearrangement links TRBV7-9 to TRBJ2-7, with 8 bases that match TRBD2. Per the germline V gene, CDR1 is SEHNR and CDR2 is FQNEAQ (reference sequence). V gave up 2 bases and J gave up 3 bases; unmatched junction bases: 12. This CDR3 contains 17 residues.

This clonotype was observed many times. The chain recombines TRBV10-2 with TRBJ2-2; 7 bases are a match to TRBD1. CDR1 WSHSY and CDR2 SAAADI come from the germline V gene. CDR3 length: 14 residues. V lost 6 bases to trimming and J lost 3 bases; unmatched junction nucleotides: 4. The CDR3 here is CASSTGVDTGELFF. The CDR3, as DNA: TGCGCCAGCAGCACAGGGGTTGACACCGGGGAGCTGTTTTTT.

This clonotype was detected a few times. The chain uses TRBV20-1 and TRBJ2-1; D is uncertain. CDR1 is DFQATT and CDR2 is SNEGSKA in the germline V gene (reference sequence). This CDR3 has 13 amino acids. The V gene lost 6 bases and the J gene lost 2 bases, with 11 bases spanning the gap. CDR3 DNA sequence: TGCAGTGCGGCCACTAAGACCTACAATGAGCAGTTCTTC. Its translation: CSAATKTYNEQFF.

This clonotype was picked up a small number of times. This chain links TRBV24-1 with TRBJ1-2; D gene uncertain. Germline V gives CDR1 KGHDR, CDR2 SFDVKD. Between the trimmed V and J ends, which lost 5 bases and 3 bases, there was a span of 12 bases. This CDR3 is built from 14 residues. In DNA, the CDR3 is TGTGCCACCAGTGCCGGAGGATTGGACTATGGCTACACCTTC. Its protein product is CATSAGGLDYGYTF.

V is TRBV12-3 or TRBV12-4 and J is TRBJ2-1; D is unresolved. CDR3 length: 15 amino acids. The ends were cut back, 5 bases at V and 7 bases at J, with 18 bases in the middle. This CDR3 reads CASSLGVFSRNEQFF. The CDR3 DNA is TGTGCCAGCAGTCTCGGAGTGTTTAGTCGGAATGAGCAGTTCTTC.

The rearrangement joins TRBV2 to TRBJ2-3, with 10 bases matching TRBD2. Trimming took 7 bases from V and 2 from J; bases not matched to a gene: 12. The germline gives CDR1 SNHLY, CDR2 FYNNEI. The CDR3 spans 17 residues. CDR3 sequence reads: CASITSGRANDTDTQYF. In DNA form, the CDR3 reads TGTGCCAGCATCACCAGCGGGAGGGCTAATGACACAGATACGCAGTATTTT.

Only a few counts were recorded for this clonotype. This chain connects TRBV20-1 to TRBJ1-6, with D perhaps TRBD1 (5 bases). The germline CDR1 and CDR2 sequences are DFQATT and SNEGSKA (reference sequence). The V end lost 5 bases, the J end lost 0 bases, and 11 bases lay between the germline ends. CDR3 length: 15 residues. For the CDR3, the DNA is TGCAGTGCTCGATGGGGGAACTCCTATAATTCACCCCTCCACTTT. Protein sequence: CSARWGNSYNSPLHF.

This clonotype has more than one count but fewer than ten. The chain has TRBV20-1 and TRBJ2-2, with TRBD1 matching over 7 bases. V dropped 5 bases and J dropped 6; count of bases not matched to a gene: 3. Germline V gene sequence: CDR1 DFQATT, CDR2 SNEGSKA (reference sequence). The CDR3 is made up of 12 amino acids. The CDR3 spells CSAPGQAGELFF. As DNA, the CDR3 is TGCAGTGCTCCCGGACAGGCCGGGGAGCTGTTTTTT.

This clonotype was recorded a few times. The chain carries TRBV3-1 and TRBJ2-3; D unresolved. Germline V gene sequence: CDR1 LGHDT, CDR2 YNNKEL (reference sequence). The CDR3 consists of 16 residues. Trimming stripped 4 bases from V and 5 bases from J, with 19 bases between. The chain's CDR3 is CASSLVTGPTRDTQYF. The CDR3 bases are TGTGCCAGCAGCCTCGTTACCGGGCCTACAAGAGATACGCAGTATTTT.

This sequence joins TRBV27 and TRBJ2-3, with D uncertain. Trimming cost V 5 bases and J 4 bases, with 13 bases left between them. This CDR3 is built from 14 residues. Germline CDR1 is MNHEY and CDR2 is SMNVEV (reference sequence). The chain's CDR3 is CASSPTLVPDTQYF. CDR3 nucleotide sequence: TGTGCCAGCAGTCCCACCCTCGTTCCAGATACGCAGTATTTT.

This clonotype has more than one count but fewer than ten. The chain joins TRBV12-3 or TRBV12-4 to TRBJ1-1; D might be TRBD1 (5 bases). CDR3 size: 13 residues. V lost 2 bases and J 4 bases, leaving 8 bases between the germline ends. CDR3 DNA: TGTGCCAGCAGTTTACGGGACGGCACTGAAGCTTTCTTT. It encodes CASSLRDGTEAFF.

A few counts support this clonotype. The chain combines TRBV29-1 with TRBJ2-1; 8 nucleotides align to TRBD2. The junction had 9 bases not matched to a gene; V was cut back by 4 bases and J by 7 bases. The CDR3 length is 14 residues. CDR1 is SQVTM and CDR2 is ANQGSEA in the germline V gene. CDR3 coding DNA: TGCAGCGTTGTTGGGAGACTAGCGAAGAATGAGCAGTTCTTC. Its translation: CSVVGRLAKNEQFF.

The rearrangement joins TRBV10-3 to TRBJ2-2; 8 bases are a match to TRBD1. The CDR3 loop spans 17 amino acids. V shed 10 bases, J shed 3 bases, and the junction held 16 bases outside the gene matches. Germline lookup yields CDR1 ENHRY and CDR2 SYGVKD. The CDR3 DNA is TGTGCCACCATTCCAAAGTTGGACAGGGCATACACCGGGGAGCTGTTTTTT. Translated: CATIPKLDRAYTGELFF.

Ten or more counts support this clonotype. V gene TRBV11-2 combines with J gene TRBJ1-5; 9 bases agree with TRBD1. Germline loops: CDR1 SGHAT, CDR2 FQNNGV. The length of the CDR3 is 18 residues. With V trimmed by 5 bases and J by 1 base, 12 bases remained unmatched. In nucleotides, the CDR3 is TGTGCCAGCAGCACCGGGACAGGGAAGCCCTCGAGCAATCAGCCCCAGCATTTT. Its translation is CASSTGTGKPSSNQPQHF. Full variable domain (missing parts from reference TRBV11-2 and TRBJ1-5): EAGVAQSPRYKIIEKRQSVAFWCNPISGHATLYWYQQILGQGPKLLIQFQNNGVVDDSQLPKDRFSAERLKGVDSTLKIQPAKLEDSAVYLCASSTGTGKPSSNQPQHFGDGTRLSIL.

The chain employs TRBV20-1 and TRBJ2-2, with 15 bases fitting TRBD2. Trimming took 5 bases from V and 5 from J; bases not matched to a gene: 6. The CDR3 extends over 16 amino acids. CDR1 and CDR2 from the germline V gene are DFQATT and SNEGSKA (reference sequence). The CDR3 region has the DNA TGCAGTGCTCCCGGGACTAGCGGGAGGCGGACCGGGGAGCTGTTTTTT. Its translation: CSAPGTSGRRTGELFF.